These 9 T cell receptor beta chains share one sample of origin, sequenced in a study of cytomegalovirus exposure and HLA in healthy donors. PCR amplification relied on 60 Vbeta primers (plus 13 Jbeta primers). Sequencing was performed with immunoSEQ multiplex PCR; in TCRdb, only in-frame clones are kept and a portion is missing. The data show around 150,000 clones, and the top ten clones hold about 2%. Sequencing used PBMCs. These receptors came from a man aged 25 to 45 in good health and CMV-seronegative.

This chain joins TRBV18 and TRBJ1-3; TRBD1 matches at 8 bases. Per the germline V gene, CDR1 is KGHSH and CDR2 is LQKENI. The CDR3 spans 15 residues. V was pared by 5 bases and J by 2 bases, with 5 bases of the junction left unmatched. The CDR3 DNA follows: TGTGCCAGCTCAGATCAGGGGGCTCCTGGAAACACCATATATTTT. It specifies CASSDQGAPGNTIYF.

The CDR3 sequence: CASSSGLAVPYEQYF. CDR3 sequence (DNA): TGTGCCAGCAGCTCTGGGTTAGCGGTTCCCTACGAGCAGTACTTC. The rearrangement joins TRBV5-4 to TRBJ2-7; TRBD2 might be the D (6 bases). The ends were cut back, 3 bases at V and 2 bases at J, with 15 bases in the middle. CDR3 length equals 15 residues. Germline V gene lookup returns CDR1 SGHNT and CDR2 YYREEE (reference sequence).

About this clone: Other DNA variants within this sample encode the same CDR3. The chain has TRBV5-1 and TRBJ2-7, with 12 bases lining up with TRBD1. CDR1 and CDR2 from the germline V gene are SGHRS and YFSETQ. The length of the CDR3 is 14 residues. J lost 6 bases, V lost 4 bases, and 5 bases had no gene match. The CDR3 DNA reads TGCGCCAGCAGCCCAGGGACAGGGGGCCTCGAGCAGTACTTC. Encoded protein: CASSPGTGGLEQYF.

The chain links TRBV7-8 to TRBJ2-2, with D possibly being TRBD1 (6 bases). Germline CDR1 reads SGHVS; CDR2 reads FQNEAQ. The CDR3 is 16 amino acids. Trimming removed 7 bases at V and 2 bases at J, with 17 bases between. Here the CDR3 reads CASKRDTSLNTGELFF. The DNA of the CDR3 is TGTGCCAGCAAAAGGGACACATCACTAAACACCGGGGAGCTGTTTTTT. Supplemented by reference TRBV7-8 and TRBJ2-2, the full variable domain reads GAGVSQSPRYKVAKRGQDVALRCDPISGHVSLFWYQQALGQGPEFLTYFQNEAQLDKSGLPSDRFFAERPEGSVSTLKIQRTQQEDSAVYLCASKRDTSLNTGELFFGEGSRLTVL.

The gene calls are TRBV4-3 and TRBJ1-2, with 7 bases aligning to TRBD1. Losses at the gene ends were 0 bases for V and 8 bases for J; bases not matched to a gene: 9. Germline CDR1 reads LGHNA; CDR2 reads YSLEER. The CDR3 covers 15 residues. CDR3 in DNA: TGCGCCAGCAGCCAAGAAGCAGAGGGGGCGCGGGGCTACACCTTC. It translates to CASSQEAEGARGYTF.

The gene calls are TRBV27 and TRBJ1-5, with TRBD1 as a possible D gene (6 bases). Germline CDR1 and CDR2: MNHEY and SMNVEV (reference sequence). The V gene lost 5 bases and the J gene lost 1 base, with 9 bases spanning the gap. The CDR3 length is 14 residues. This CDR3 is CASSVQGSNQPQHF. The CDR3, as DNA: TGTGCCAGCAGTGTACAGGGAAGCAATCAGCCCCAGCATTTT.

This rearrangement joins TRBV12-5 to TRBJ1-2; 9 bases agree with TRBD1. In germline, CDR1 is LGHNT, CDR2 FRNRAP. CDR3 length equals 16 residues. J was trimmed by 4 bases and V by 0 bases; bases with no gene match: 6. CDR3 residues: CASGLVLGTGPYGYTF. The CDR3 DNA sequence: TGTGCTAGTGGTTTGGTACTGGGGACAGGGCCCTATGGCTACACCTTC.

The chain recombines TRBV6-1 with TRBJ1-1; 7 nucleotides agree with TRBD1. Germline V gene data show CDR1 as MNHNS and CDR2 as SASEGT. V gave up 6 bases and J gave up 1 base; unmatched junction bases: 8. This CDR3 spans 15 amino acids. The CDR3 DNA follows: TGTGCCAGCAGATTACGACGGGACAGGAACACTGAAGCTTTCTTT. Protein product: CASRLRRDRNTEAFF.

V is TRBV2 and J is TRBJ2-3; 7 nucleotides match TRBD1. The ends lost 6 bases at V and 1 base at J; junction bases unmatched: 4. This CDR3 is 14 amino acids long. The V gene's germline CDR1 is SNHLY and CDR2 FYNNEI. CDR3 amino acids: CASRRQGGTDTQYF. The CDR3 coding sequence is TGTGCCAGCAGGAGACAGGGCGGCACAGATACGCAGTATTTT.